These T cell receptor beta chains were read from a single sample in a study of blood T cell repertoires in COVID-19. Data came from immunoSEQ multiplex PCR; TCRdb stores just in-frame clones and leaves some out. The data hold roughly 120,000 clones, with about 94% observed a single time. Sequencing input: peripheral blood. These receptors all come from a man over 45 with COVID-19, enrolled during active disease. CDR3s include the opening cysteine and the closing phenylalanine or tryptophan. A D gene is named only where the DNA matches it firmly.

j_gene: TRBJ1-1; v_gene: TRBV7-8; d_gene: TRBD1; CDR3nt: TGTGCCAGCAGCTTAGGACAGGGCACTGAAGCTTTCTTT; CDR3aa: CASSLGQGTEAFF
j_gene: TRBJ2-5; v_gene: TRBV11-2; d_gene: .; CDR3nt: TGTGCCAGCAACTGGGGGCCCAGTGGGACCCAGTACTTC; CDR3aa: CASNWGPSGTQYF
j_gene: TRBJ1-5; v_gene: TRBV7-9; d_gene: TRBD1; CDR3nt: TGTGCCAGCAGCCAGACAGGGACGAATCAGCCCCAGCATTTT; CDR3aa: CASSQTGTNQPQHF
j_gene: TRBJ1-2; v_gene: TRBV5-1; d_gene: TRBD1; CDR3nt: TGCGCCAGCAGCGGGACAGGGGGCAGCTATGGCTACACCTTC; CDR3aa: CASSGTGGSYGYTF
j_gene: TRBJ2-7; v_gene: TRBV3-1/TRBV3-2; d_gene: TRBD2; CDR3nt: TGTGCCAGCAGTGGGGGGGTGGGTAGCTCCTACGAGCAGTACTTC; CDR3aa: CASSGGVGSSYEQYF
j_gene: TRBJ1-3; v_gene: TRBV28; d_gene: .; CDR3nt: TGTGCCAGCTTGGAGGGTGAGCGCTCTGGAAACACCATATATTTT; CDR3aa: CASLEGERSGNTIYF
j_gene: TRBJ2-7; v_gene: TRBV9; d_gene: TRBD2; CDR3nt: TGTGCCAGCAGCGTATCTCGCGGGAGCTCCTACGAGCAGTACTTC; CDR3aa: CASSVSRGSSYEQYF
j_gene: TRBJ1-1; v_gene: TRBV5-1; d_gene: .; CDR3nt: TGCGCCAGCAGGGGAGGGGATCGCGACACTGAAGCTTTCTTT; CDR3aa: CASRGGDRDTEAFF
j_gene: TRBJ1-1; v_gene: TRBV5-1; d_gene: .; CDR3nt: TGCGCCAGCAGCTTGGCCAATGGGGGGGACACTGAAGCTTTCTTT; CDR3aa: CASSLANGGDTEAFF
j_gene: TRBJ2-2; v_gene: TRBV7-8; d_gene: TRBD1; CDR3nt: TGTGCCAGCAGCTTCGGACAGGACAACACCGGGGAGCTGTTTTTT; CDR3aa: CASSFGQDNTGELFF